This record covers a single T cell receptor beta chain. Trimming removed 3 bases from V and 8 bases from J, with 14 bases in between. Per germline, CDR1 SGHAT and CDR2 FQNNGV. The CDR3 is 14 residues long. This sample was included in a study of shared clonotypes between healthy human individuals. Clones were read by immunoSEQ multiplex PCR, and TCRdb kept only the in-frame ones, dropping some. Counted here are millions of clones, about 92% occurring once; the ten biggest clones make up about 0.39%. This receptor was obtained from a man aged 18 to 30 in good health. Some clones in this sample may be carry-over from other donors' samples. V and J are TRBV11-2 and TRBJ2-1; D not certain. Input material: naive CD4+ T cells from PBMCs. Subset indicated: CD45RA+ positively selected. The CDR3 sequence is CASSLVVASDEQFF. Here the CDR3 DNA reads TGTGCCAGCAGCTTGGTAGTGGCCAGCGATGAGCAGTTCTTC. Looking up the rest from reference TRBV11-2 and TRBJ2-1 gives the full variable domain: EAGVAQSPRYKIIEKRQSVAFWCNPISGHATLYWYQQILGQGPKLLIQFQNNGVVDDSQLPKDRFSAERLKGVDSTLKIQPAKLEDSAVYLCASSLVVASDEQFFGPGTRLTVL.